Listed below are T cell receptor beta chains from one sample, sequenced in a study of blood T cell repertoires in COVID-19. Method: immunoSEQ multiplex PCR; TCRdb's copy keeps in-frame clones and lacks some. The repertoire holds about 29,000 clones, around 89% seen once, with 3.5% in the top ten. Material: peripheral blood. These receptor sequences come from a human donor in a cohort sampled during active COVID-19. CDR3s include the opening cysteine and the closing phenylalanine or tryptophan. Fields, in order: D gene, clone size, J gene, V gene, CDR3 DNA, CDR3 protein. The D gene is left open where the match is weak. Rows may omit the clone size; those that give it use once, few, many or a size class.

TRBD1	-	TRBJ2-3	TRBV19	TGTGCCAGTACCCAATTACAGGGGTCCCGGGATACGCAGTATTTT	CASTQLQGSRDTQYF
TRBD2	-	TRBJ2-1	TRBV5-1	TGCGCCAGCAGCTTCGGCGGGGGTTCCTACAATGAGCAGTTCTTC	CASSFGGGSYNEQFF
TRBD1	once	TRBJ2-2	TRBV4-2	TGTGCCAGCAGCCGAACACCCGGGACAGGGTCCACCGGGGAGCTGTTTTTT	CASSRTPGTGSTGELFF
TRBD1	-	TRBJ2-1	TRBV28	TGTGCCAGCAGTCCTCATACAGGGGCCCCTACCTACAATGAGCAGTTCTTC	CASSPHTGAPTYNEQFF
TRBD1	-	TRBJ1-5	TRBV30	TGTGCCTGGGGTAACAGGGGCCTTGCGCCCCAGCATTTT	CAWGNRGLAPQHF
TRBD1	-	TRBJ2-5	TRBV5-1	TGCGCCAGCAGCTTCGGGACAGGGGTTATAGAGACCCAGTACTTC	CASSFGTGVIETQYF
TRBD1	-	TRBJ2-7	TRBV5-4	TGTGCCAGCAGCCGATCCGGGACAGGGGTCTACGAGCAGTACTTC	CASSRSGTGVYEQYF
TRBD1	-	TRBJ2-7	TRBV5-1	TGCGCCAGCAGCCCATCGGACAGGGGTGGTCGGTACTTC	CASSPSDRGGRYF
TRBD2	-	TRBJ2-4	TRBV2	TGTGCCAGCAGCGGGGGGGCCAGAAACATTCAGTACTTC	CASSGGARNIQYF
-	-	TRBJ1-4	TRBV7-9	TGTGCCAGCAGCCAAGGCGGGGGTTGGGGAACTAATGAAAAACTGTTTTTT	CASSQGGGWGTNEKLFF
-	-	TRBJ2-2	TRBV10-2	TGCGCCACCTCCCCGGGAACCAGGACCGGGGAGCTGTTTTTT	CATSPGTRTGELFF
-	few	TRBJ2-7	TRBV7-9	TGTGCCAGCAGCCGAAGCGAGAATGGAGTGGAGCAGTACTTC	CASSRSENGVEQYF
TRBD1	-	TRBJ1-1	TRBV10-3	TGTGCCATCAGTAGAGGACAGGGCATGAACACTGAAGCTTTCTTT	CAISRGQGMNTEAFF
-	-	TRBJ2-5	TRBV28	TGTGCCAGCAGTTTATCCGGGACACAAGAGACCCAGTACTTC	CASSLSGTQETQYF
TRBD2	-	TRBJ2-3	TRBV7-2	TGTGCCAGCAGAAAAGCGGGGGGAACGAGGGGTTTGGATACGCAGTATTTT	CASRKAGGTRGLDTQYF
-	-	TRBJ1-2	TRBV7-2	TGTGCCAGCAGCTTAGGGACACTCCCGGGCTATGGCTACACCTTC	CASSLGTLPGYGYTF
TRBD1	-	TRBJ2-5	TRBV9	TGTGCCAGCAGCGTCGGACAGGGGGCCCAAGAGACCCAGTACTTC	CASSVGQGAQETQYF
-	-	TRBJ1-1	TRBV19	TGTGCCAGTAGTCAGGGGAACACTGAAGCTTTCTTT	CASSQGNTEAFF
TRBD2	once	TRBJ2-7	TRBV7-9	TGTGCCAGCAGCTGGACTAGCGGGGGTGGGGCCTCCTACGAGCAGTACTTC	CASSWTSGGGASYEQYF
TRBD1	-	TRBJ1-2	TRBV6-4	TGTGCCAGCTCCCCTCAGACAGGGGGCTTCTATGGCTACACCTTC	CASSPQTGGFYGYTF
-	-	TRBJ2-7	TRBV3-1/TRBV3-2	TGTGCCAGCAGCCCCCAGGGGCCTTGGGACTACGAGCAGTACTTC	CASSPQGPWDYEQYF
-	-	TRBJ2-7	TRBV7-2	TGTGCCAGCAGCCGTCCAGGACAGCACTACGAGCAGTACTTC	CASSRPGQHYEQYF
TRBD1	-	TRBJ1-2	TRBV5-4	TGTGCCAGCAGTCCCCAGGGGGAGAACTATGGCTACACCTTC	CASSPQGENYGYTF
-	-	TRBJ2-2	TRBV5-1	TGCGCCAGCAGCTTGGATGGGCTGAACACCGGGGAGCTGTTTTTT	CASSLDGLNTGELFF
TRBD2	-	TRBJ2-5	TRBV7-8	TGTGCCAGCAGCCCCGGGTTAGCGGGGGGCGGAAAAGAGACCCAGTACTTC	CASSPGLAGGGKETQYF
-	-	TRBJ1-1	TRBV5-1	TGCGCCAGCAGCTTGATCGGGGGGCGTACCTATGAAGCTTTCTTT	CASSLIGGRTYEAFF
TRBD1	-	TRBJ2-6	TRBV5-1	TGCGCCAGCAGCTCCGGACAGGGGGCCACTTCTGGGGCCAACGTCCTGACTTTC	CASSSGQGATSGANVLTF
-	-	TRBJ2-7	TRBV21-1	TGTGCCAGCAGCAAAGCCGGGGCGTGGGGGGGCAACTACGAGCAGTACTTC	CASSKAGAWGGNYEQYF
TRBD1	-	TRBJ1-1	TRBV19	TGTGCCAGTAGTACAACAGGGGGCACTGAAGCTTTCTTT	CASSTTGGTEAFF
-	few	TRBJ2-2	TRBV4-1	TGCGCCAGCAGCCAAGAGGGGGACTTAACCACCGGGGAGCTGTTTTTT	CASSQEGDLTTGELFF
-	-	TRBJ2-1	TRBV5-1	TGCGCCAGCAGCGAGGGACACCCCCGATCCTACAATGAGCAGTTCTTC	CASSEGHPRSYNEQFF
-	-	TRBJ1-5	TRBV14	TGTGCCAGCAGCCAGGAGGGCACGGGCATCCAGCATTTT	CASSQEGTGIQHF
TRBD2	-	TRBJ2-1	TRBV18	TGTGCCAGCTCACCAGGGCTAGCGGGGAGCTCCTACAATGAGCAGTTCTTC	CASSPGLAGSSYNEQFF
TRBD1	-	TRBJ2-7	TRBV28	TGTGCCAGCAGTTACAGGGGAACCTACGAGCAGTACTTC	CASSYRGTYEQYF
-	-	TRBJ1-2	TRBV2	TGTGCCAGCAGTGAAGGTCTATTGGGCTACACCTTC	CASSEGLLGYTF
-	-	TRBJ1-5	TRBV7-9	TGTGCCAGCAGCTTACCCGGTCAGCCCCAGCATTTT	CASSLPGQPQHF
TRBD1	-	TRBJ2-5	TRBV2	TGTGCCACACACAGGGGTATGGGAGAGACCCAGTACTTC	CATHRGMGETQYF
TRBD2	-	TRBJ2-5	TRBV6-2/TRBV6-3	TGTGCCAGCAGTGTGACTAGCGGGGGCTCAGTAGCCCAGTACTTC	CASSVTSGGSVAQYF
-	-	TRBJ1-2	TRBV5-6	TGTGCCAGCAGCTTGGTCGGACAGAACTATGGCTACACCTTC	CASSLVGQNYGYTF
-	-	TRBJ1-2	TRBV14	TGTGCCAGCAGCCCGACAAAATTGGCTGGCTACACCTTC	CASSPTKLAGYTF